This paragraph reports one T cell receptor (beta chain). No cognate antigen has been identified for it. Base qualities are not provided; no much larger clone lies one nucleotide away. Libraries were prepared through the immunoSEQ multiplex PCR assay. For the multiplex PCR, a mixture combining 60 forward primers for TCR Vbeta segments and 13 reverse primers for TCR Jbeta segments was used. A multiplex PCR assay on genomic DNA amplified the CDR3 region of rearranged TCR beta genes. The amplified TCR beta libraries were sequenced on the Illumina HiSeq System as 87-base-pair reads. Per the authors' processing: Across the 500 to 700 repertoires, a later analysis counted tens of millions of unique TCR beta chains, some 11 million of which were shared by at least two donors. To remove PCR and sequencing errors, raw reads were error-corrected and collapsed into unique sequences using a nearest-neighbor algorithm that merged closely related sequences. CDR3 sequences were aligned to IMGT reference sequences to assign V, D and J gene segments. For a sequence to be retained, at least a six-nucleotide match to both a V gene segment and a J gene segment was required. A rearrangement counted as productive if the CDR3 had no stop codons and remained in frame with V and J, and every other rearrangement counted as non-productive. CDR3 was defined according to IMGT convention as the region running from the second conserved V-encoded cysteine to the conserved J-encoded phenylalanine. The earlier analysis of about 530 of the donors excluded any sequence lacking an unambiguous match to a single V gene segment. An earlier analysis of under 750 of the donors called V segments functional above 56.7% productive rearrangements and segregating when the between-donor standard deviation exceeded 5%. A statistical classification framework was developed to diagnose cytomegalovirus status using the catalog of TCR beta chain sequences. V and J gene assignment, in a later analysis, came from comparing TCR nucleotide sequences with IMGT/GENE-DB human TR gene sequences. A later analysis assigned CDR3 sequences and most-parsimonious VDJ recombination scenarios with the TCRdist pipeline. In a later analysis, each TCR beta chain was defined by its CDR3 amino acid sequence together with its V-gene family, and reads lacking a unique V-gene family were excluded. In a later analysis, approximately 590 highly shared, low-generation-probability nucleotide sequences were removed to address suspected cross-contamination and a sequencing artifact. In a later analysis, a clonal expansion index was calculated for each public chain from normalized within-repertoire ranks of inferred template counts. Generation probabilities in a later analysis came from a VDJ recombination model fitted to out-of-frame rearrangements, and those results were checked against IGoR. In a later analysis, hypergeometric tests were used to score TCR-TCR, TCR-HLA and TCR-CMV co-occurrence, with a repertoire-size bias correction applied to TCR pairs. In a later analysis, false discovery rates were estimated by permuting HLA or CMV assignments 20 times. A later analysis grouped co-occurring TCRs with DBSCAN, adding TCRdist sequence similarity when clustering within HLA-allele-positive subsets. Co-occurrence clustering excluded repertoires with fewer than 30,000 or more than 120,000 public chains, plus five with anomalous nucleotide sharing. TCRdb obtained this table from immuneACCESS and retained in-frame rearrangements with V and J assigned. These tables miss some clones; where compared with another copy, unresolved V genes account for less than half of the shortfall, and the remainder is unexplained. The V and J calls and the clone size are those of that table, but D and trimming were determined from the DNA. Recorded for this sample are 150,000 or so clones; 75% to 85% of them occurred a single time. About 8.3% of the sample lies in the top ten.

The cohort comprised more than 550 healthy bone marrow donors. At the time of sampling, all cohort members were nominally healthy, though unrecorded immune exposures were likely present. The donor was CMV seropositive and was included in the group of 300 or so seropositive cohort members. Each donor provided a peripheral blood sample, and peripheral blood mononuclear cells were used for TCR beta sequencing. The Qiagen DNeasy Blood Extraction Kit was used to extract genomic DNA from the blood cell samples. The data belong to a study of cytomegalovirus exposure and HLA in healthy donors (dated 2017 in TCRdb). With regard to the full study: In an earlier analysis of approximately 640 of the donors, 250 to 300 Gb of sequence data and approximately 100 million unique TCR beta sequences from about 179 million T cells were reported. Around 320 gigabases of sequencing data and 80 million or so unique TCR sequences were included in an early release covering about 700 HLA-typed donors. The genetic ancestry cluster associated with self-reported Caucasian donors included around 76% of the roughly 400 genotyped donors. The study was designed to test whether signatures of past pathogen exposure could be identified by cataloging public T cell receptors. The study profiled the T cell repertoires of hundreds of subjects by immunosequencing and related them to cytomegalovirus serostatus. Besides the first cohort of more than 650 subjects, a separate validation cohort made up of 120 different subjects was used. High-throughput TCR immunosequencing, statistical association of individual TCRs with disease status, and machine learning were combined to predict cytomegalovirus infection status. To study patterns of TCR occurrence, a later analysis re-analyzed previously published TCR beta repertoires from around 660 donors and added high-resolution HLA genotyping. Rather than using new phenotypic data, the later analysis identified candidate immune exposures from TCR beta sequences and from how often those sequences occurred across donors. In an earlier analysis of 587 of the donors, high-throughput TCR beta sequencing was used to judge whether each TCR beta V gene segment behaved as functional or pseudogenic. Donor age, sex, ethnicity and CMV serostatus were compiled alongside the repertoire data. Genome-wide SNP genotypes for about 65% of the 666 donors were used in a later genetic analysis, which treated that subset as a discovery cohort. Every discovery cohort repertoire had been produced on one sequencing platform. Class I and class II HLA loci were covered by the typing at four-digit resolution. The number of typed donors differed by locus: roughly 629-630 for A, B, C, DRB1 and DQB1; roughly 510 for DQA1; around 580 for DPA1; and around 490 for DPB1. Five DR-DQ haplotypes were treated as single units for association and clustering because of strong linkage in the cohort. Among about 390 genotyped donors of the cohort, an average of 235,054 unique TCR beta nucleotide sequences were sequenced per donor, roughly a sixth of them non-productive. Overall study results and their limits: Presence/absence analyses assumed roughly uniform sequencing depth across donors, an assumption that may not hold. Immune exposure information for the cohort was limited to CMV serostatus. When HLA alleles, especially DR and DQ, strongly co-occurred, attributing TCR associations to individual alleles was difficult. A further reported finding was that TCR beta sequences accurately predicted the HLA-A and HLA-B alleles for most subjects in the first cohort. A group of highly shared sequence variants was considered likely to be a technical artifact of the sequencing pipeline. A few of the identified cytomegalovirus-associated TCR beta chains were confirmed in vitro to be specific for cytomegalovirus antigens. The study listed 170 or so TCR beta chains as associated with cytomegalovirus. In this cohort, only TCR beta chains were sequenced, and detectable features were limited by the absence of alpha or paired-chain data. Some IMGT-functional V segments, including TRBV6-2 and TRBV6-3, could not be distinguished by the 87-base-pair reads and were therefore excluded. An earlier analysis of approximately 500 of the donors showed that most TCR beta V segments appeared in productive rearrangements either about 87% or about 30% of the time, which broadly matched IMGT annotations. A later genetic analysis reported fewer N-insertions in productive TCRs among donors in an Asian-associated ancestry cluster than the roughly 640-donor mean. In a later analysis, most CMV-associated TCR beta chains were found to appear HLA-restricted, with HLA associations seemingly driven largely by CMV exposure. In a later analysis, some 18,000 TCR beta sequences were associated with specific HLA alleles at a false discovery rate of 0.05. Several of the top co-occurrence clusters appeared to be linked to parvovirus B19, influenza, CMV and Epstein-Barr virus, according to a later analysis. Cytomegalovirus status was reported to be diagnosed by the classifier with high specificity and sensitivity in both the original and validation cohorts. Because counts were too low, about 15 rarely observed V segments, including chromosome 9 orphons, were left out of the earlier analysis of about 500 of the donors. In a later genetic analysis, a missense DCLRE1C variant was associated with V-gene and J-gene trimming of TCR beta chains, and the association was replicated in an independent cohort. Linkage disequilibrium might explain the correlated functional status among segregating V segments, but an unknown experimental factor could not be ruled out. In a later analysis, HLA-associated TCR beta chains were found to be more clonally expanded and to have lower generation probabilities than equally common non-associated chains. HLA typing was unavailable for some donors at each locus, so association tests used only the typed subset. Most TCR sequences were seen in very few donors, while some public TCRs were found in many individuals. The authors suggested that the approach could potentially be generalized to other disease states and immunological phenotypes. According to a later analysis, TCR association rates differed among HLA loci, with DRB1 alleles showing the most associated TCRs and HLA-C alleles showing the fewest.

V is shortened by 6 bases, J by 5 bases, and the region joining them spans 14 bases. Its CDR3 holds 13 amino acids, cysteine through phenylalanine. Just CDR3 DNA is preserved here, 39 bases in frame from base 1. From a lookup of the germline V gene, CDR1 and CDR2 are ENHRY and SYGVKD. This TCR was sampled from a man aged 25-45 years in good health and CMV-seropositive. Sequenced sample: PBMCs. The chain links TRBV10-3 with TRBJ2-7, with a tentative D gene TRBD1 over 6 matching bases. The DNA sequence reads TGTGCCATCAGATATACAGGGTTGCACGAGCAGTACTTC. Translated, this is CAIRYTGLHEQYF.